The T cell receptor beta chain described here comes from a study of T cell repertoires in cytomegalovirus infection. Across the whole study: Selection of CMV epitopes for the study included recently identified HLA-C-restricted and well-studied HLA-B-restricted ones. Public TCR beta signatures indicated both CMV infection and matching HLA type. Study observations and caveats: The ex vivo response showed dominance by HLA-C-restricted CMV-specific TCR beta clonotypes. Cumulative public TCR beta family frequency identified carriers of CMV plus the relevant HLA.

From the reads, TCRdb called clonotypes with MiXCR, one entry per CDR3 protein. Among roughly 45,000 distinct CDR3 sequences listed, about a fifth were seen once. This clonotype was counted a few times. Antigen specificity is unknown. The CDR3 runs to 17 residues. Germline V CDR1 and CDR2: MNHNS, SASEGT. The V gene lost 6 bases and the J gene lost 1 base, with 21 bases spanning the gap. Sequenced material: CD8+ T cells from cultured PBMCs, taken from culture after CMV antigen stimulation. The sequence was obtained from a human donor in good health (CMV status not recorded). Some clones in this sample may be carry-over from other donors' samples. V gene TRBV6-1 combines with J gene TRBJ1-1, with a possible D match to TRBD1 (6 bases). The CDR3 sequence is CASRGYHRDFTNTEAFF. For the CDR3, the DNA is TGTGCCAGCAGGGGATACCACAGGGATTTTACGAACACTGAAGCTTTCTTT.